This T cell receptor (beta chain) was documented in a study of CD8 T cells in ankylosing spondylitis. This clonotype has ten or more counts. The CDR3 covers 13 residues. Germline V CDR1 and CDR2: SQVTM, ANQGSEA. V was shortened by 0 bases and J by 7 bases, with 13 bases between the two germline ends. TCRdb re-analysed the 5' RACE reads in MiXCR, keeping a single row per CDR3 protein. This table holds just under 95,000 distinct CDR3 sequences, around 9.4% found once. V gene TRBV29-1 combines with J gene TRBJ2-7; maybe TRBD2 (6 bases). The source of this sequence is a male donor with ankylosing spondylitis or in good health (not recorded which). The source material was blood, either unsorted or a sorted T cell fraction (not recorded which). The CDR3 loop reads CSVEEEGLREQYF. The DNA of the CDR3 is TGCAGCGTTGAAGAGGAGGGGTTAAGGGAGCAGTACTTC.